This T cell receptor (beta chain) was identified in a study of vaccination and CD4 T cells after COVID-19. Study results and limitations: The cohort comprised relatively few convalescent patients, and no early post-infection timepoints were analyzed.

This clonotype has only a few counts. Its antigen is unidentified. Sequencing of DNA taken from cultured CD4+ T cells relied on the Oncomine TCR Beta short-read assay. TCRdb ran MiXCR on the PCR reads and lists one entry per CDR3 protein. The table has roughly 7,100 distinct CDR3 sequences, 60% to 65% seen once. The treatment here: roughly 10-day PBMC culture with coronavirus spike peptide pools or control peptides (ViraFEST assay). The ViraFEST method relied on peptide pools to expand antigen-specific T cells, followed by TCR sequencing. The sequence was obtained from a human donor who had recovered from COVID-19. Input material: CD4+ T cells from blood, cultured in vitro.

The CDR3 spells CASSMAWGDTEAFF. Written as DNA, the CDR3 is TGTGCCAGTAGTATGGCGTGGGGAGACACTGAAGCTTTCTTT. The chain combines TRBV19 with TRBJ1-1; D is unclear. The CDR3 runs 14 residues. V was cut by 3 bases and J by 3 bases, with 11 bases left in between. CDR1 is LNHDA and CDR2 is SQIVND in the germline V gene (reference sequence).